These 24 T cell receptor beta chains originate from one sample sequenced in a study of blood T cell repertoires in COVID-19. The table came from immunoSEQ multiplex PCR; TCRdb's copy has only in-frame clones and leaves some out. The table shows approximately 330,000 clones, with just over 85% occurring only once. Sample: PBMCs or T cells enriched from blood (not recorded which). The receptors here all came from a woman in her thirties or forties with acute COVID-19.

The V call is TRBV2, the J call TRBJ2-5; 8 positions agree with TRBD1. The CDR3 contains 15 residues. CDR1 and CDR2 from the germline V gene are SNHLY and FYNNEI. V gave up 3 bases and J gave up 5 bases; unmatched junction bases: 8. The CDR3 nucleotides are TGTGCCAGCAGTGAGGACAGGGCAACCGCGGAGACCCAGTACTTC. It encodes CASSEDRATAETQYF.

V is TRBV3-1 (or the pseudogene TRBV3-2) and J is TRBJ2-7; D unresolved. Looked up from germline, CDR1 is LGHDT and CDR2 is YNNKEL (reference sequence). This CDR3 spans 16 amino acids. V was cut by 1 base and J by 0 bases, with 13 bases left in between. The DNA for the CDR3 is TGTGCCAGCAGCCAAGTTGGTACCAAGAGCTCCTACGAGCAGTACTTC. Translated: CASSQVGTKSSYEQYF.

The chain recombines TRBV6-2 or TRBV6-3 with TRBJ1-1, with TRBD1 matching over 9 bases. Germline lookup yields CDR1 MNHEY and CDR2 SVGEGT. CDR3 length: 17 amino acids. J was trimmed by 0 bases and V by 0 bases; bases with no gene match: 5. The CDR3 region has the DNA TGTGCCAGCAGTTACTCGACAGGGGGTAGTATGAACACTGAAGCTTTCTTT. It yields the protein CASSYSTGGSMNTEAFF.

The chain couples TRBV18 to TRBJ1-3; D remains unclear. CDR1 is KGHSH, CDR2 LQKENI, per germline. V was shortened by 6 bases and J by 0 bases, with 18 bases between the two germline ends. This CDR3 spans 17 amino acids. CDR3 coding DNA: TGTGCCAGCTCCCCTCGGTCGACGGGGAGCTCTGGAAACACCATATATTTT. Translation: CASSPRSTGSSGNTIYF.

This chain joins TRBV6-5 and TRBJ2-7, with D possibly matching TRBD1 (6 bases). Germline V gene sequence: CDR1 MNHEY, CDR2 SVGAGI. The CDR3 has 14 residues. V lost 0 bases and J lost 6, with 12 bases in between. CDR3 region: CASSYSNQGSEQYF. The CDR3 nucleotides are TGTGCCAGCAGTTACTCGAACCAGGGGAGCGAGCAGTACTTC.

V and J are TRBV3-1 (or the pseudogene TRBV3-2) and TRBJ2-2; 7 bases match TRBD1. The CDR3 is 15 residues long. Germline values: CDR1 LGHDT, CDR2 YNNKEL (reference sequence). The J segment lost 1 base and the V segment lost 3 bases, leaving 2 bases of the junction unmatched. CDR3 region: CASSHRDRNTGELFF. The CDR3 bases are TGTGCCAGCAGCCACCGGGACAGGAACACCGGGGAGCTGTTTTTT.

DNA of the CDR3: TGTGCCAGCAGCCTCCCCGACAGGGCGAAAGAGACCCAGTACTTC. This gives the protein CASSLPDRAKETQYF. J is TRBJ2-5 and V is TRBV28; 7 bases match TRBD1. Germline V gene sequence: CDR1 MDHEN, CDR2 SYDVKM. The CDR3 length is 15 residues. V was clipped by 6 bases and J by 3 bases; unmatched bases: 10.

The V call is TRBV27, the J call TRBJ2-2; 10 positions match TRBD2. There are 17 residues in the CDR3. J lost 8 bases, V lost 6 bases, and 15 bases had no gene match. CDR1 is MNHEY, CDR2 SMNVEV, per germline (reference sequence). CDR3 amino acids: CASRTTRVAGGFGELFF. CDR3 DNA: TGTGCCAGCAGGACCACGAGGGTAGCGGGAGGTTTTGGGGAGCTGTTTTTT.

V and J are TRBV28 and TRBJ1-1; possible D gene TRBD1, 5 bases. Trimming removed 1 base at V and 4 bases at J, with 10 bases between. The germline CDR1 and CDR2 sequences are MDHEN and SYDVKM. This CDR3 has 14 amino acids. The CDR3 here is CASSLYRQVTEAFF. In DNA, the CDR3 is TGTGCCAGCAGTTTATACAGGCAGGTCACTGAAGCTTTCTTT.

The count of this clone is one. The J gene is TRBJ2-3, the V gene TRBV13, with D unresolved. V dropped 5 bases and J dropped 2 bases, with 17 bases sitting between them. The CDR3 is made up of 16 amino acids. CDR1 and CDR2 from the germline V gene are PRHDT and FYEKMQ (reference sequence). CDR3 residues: CASSPQTGWHTDTQYF. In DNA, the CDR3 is TGTGCCAGCAGCCCGCAGACCGGGTGGCACACAGATACGCAGTATTTT.

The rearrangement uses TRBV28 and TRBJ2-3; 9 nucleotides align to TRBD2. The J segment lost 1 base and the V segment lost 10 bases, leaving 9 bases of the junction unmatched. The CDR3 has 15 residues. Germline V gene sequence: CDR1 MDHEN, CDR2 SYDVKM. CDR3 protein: CATVIAGVGTDTQYF. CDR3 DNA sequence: TGTGCCACCGTTATAGCGGGAGTGGGCACAGATACGCAGTATTTT.

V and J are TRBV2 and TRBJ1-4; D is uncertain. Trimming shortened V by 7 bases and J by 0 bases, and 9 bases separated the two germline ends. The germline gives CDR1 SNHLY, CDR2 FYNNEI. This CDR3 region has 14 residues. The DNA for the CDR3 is TGTGCCAGCATCCCCAGGACAACTAATGAAAAACTGTTTTTT. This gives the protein CASIPRTTNEKLFF.

The CDR3 nucleotides are TGTGCCAGCAGCGCCACGGTTGGCACTGAAGCTTTCTTT. It translates to CASSATVGTEAFF. V gene TRBV6-5 combines with J gene TRBJ1-1, with D uncertain. Trimming left V 6 bases short and J 4 bases short, with 12 bases between. Looked up from germline, CDR1 is MNHEY and CDR2 is SVGAGI. The CDR3 has 13 residues.

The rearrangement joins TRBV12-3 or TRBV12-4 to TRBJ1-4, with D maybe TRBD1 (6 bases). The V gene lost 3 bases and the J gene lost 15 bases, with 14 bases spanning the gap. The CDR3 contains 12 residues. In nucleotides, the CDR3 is TGTGCCAGCAGTTTTCAACAGGGATTTATGTTTTTT. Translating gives CASSFQQGFMFF.

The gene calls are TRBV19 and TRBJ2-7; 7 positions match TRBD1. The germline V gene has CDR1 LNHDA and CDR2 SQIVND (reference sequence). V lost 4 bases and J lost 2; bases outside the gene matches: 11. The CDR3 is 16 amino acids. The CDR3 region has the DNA TGTGCCAGTAGTAGAACGCAAGGGGGCTTTACCTACGAGCAGTACTTC. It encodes CASSRTQGGFTYEQYF.

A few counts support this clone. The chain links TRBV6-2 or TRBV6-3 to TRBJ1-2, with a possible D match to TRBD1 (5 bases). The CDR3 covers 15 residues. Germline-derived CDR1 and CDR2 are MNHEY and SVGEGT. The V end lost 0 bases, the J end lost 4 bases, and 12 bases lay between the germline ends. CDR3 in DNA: TGTGCCAGCAGTTACTCGACAGTGGAGGGCTATGGCTACACCTTC. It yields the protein CASSYSTVEGYGYTF.

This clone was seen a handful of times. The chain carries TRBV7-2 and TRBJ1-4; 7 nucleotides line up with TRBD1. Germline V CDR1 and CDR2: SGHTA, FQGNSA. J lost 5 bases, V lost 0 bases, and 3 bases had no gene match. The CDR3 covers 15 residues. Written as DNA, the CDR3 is TGTGCCAGCAGCTTAGCGGGACAGAAAAATGAAAAACTGTTTTTT. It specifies CASSLAGQKNEKLFF. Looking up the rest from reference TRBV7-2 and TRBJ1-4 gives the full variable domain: GAGVSQSPSNKVTEKGKDVELRCDPISGHTALYWYRQSLGQGLEFLIYFQGNSAPDKSGLPSDRFSAERTGGSVSTLTIQRTQQEDSAVYLCASSLAGQKNEKLFFGSGTQLSVL.

DNA of the CDR3: TGTGCCAGCAGCCAAGGGGGACAGGACAACTATGGCTACACCTTC. This encodes CASSQGGQDNYGYTF. The chain combines TRBV3-1 (or the pseudogene TRBV3-2) with TRBJ1-2; 8 nucleotides agree with TRBD1. The CDR3 is 15 residues long. After removal of 1 base from V and 2 bases from J, the junction contained 3 bases not matched to a gene. CDR1 and CDR2 (germline): LGHDT, YNNKEL (reference sequence).

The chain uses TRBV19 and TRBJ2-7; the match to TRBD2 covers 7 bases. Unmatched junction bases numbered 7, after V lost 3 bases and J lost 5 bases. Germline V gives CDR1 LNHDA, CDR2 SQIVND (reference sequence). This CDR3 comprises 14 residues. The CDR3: CASSIYAGVDEQYF. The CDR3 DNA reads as TGTGCCAGTAGTATCTATGCGGGAGTTGACGAGCAGTACTTC. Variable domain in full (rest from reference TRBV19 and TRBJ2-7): DGGITQSPKYLFRKEGQNVTLSCEQNLNHDAMYWYRQDPGQGLRLIYYSQIVNDFQKGDIAEGYSVSREKKESFPLTVTSAQKNPTAFYLCASSIYAGVDEQYFGPGTRLTVT.

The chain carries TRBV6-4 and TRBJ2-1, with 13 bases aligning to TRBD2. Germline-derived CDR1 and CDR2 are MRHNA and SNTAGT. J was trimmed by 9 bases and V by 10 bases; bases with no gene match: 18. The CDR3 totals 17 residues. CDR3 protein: CANRPSLLAGGYTEQFF. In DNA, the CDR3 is TGTGCCAACAGACCATCACTACTAGCGGGGGGGTATACTGAGCAGTTCTTC.

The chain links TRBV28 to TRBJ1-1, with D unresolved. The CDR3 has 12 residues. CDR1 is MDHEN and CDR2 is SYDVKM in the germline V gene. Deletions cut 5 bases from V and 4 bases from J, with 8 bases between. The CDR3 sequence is CASSLQITEAFF. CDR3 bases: TGTGCCAGCAGTCTGCAGATCACTGAAGCTTTCTTT.

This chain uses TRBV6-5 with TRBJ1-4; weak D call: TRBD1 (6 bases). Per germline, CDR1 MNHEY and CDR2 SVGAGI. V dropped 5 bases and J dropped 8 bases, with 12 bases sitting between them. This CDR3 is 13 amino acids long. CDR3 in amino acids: CASSLGGGEKLFF. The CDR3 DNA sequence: TGTGCCAGCAGTCTAGGGGGTGGGGAAAAACTGTTTTTT.

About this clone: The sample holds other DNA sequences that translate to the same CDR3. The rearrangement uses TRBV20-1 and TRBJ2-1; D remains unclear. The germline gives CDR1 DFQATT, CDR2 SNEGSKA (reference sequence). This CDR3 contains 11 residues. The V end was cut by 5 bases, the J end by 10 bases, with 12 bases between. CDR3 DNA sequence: TGCAGTGCTGGGCGAGCCAACGAGCAGTTCTTC. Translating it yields CSAGRANEQFF.

The CDR3 sequence is CASSQDMGQSPLHF. DNA for the CDR3: TGTGCCAGCAGCCAAGATATGGGCCAGTCACCCCTCCACTTT. V is TRBV3-1 (or the pseudogene TRBV3-2) and J is TRBJ1-6; D is unresolved. V gave up 0 bases and J gave up 10 bases, with 10 bases separating them. CDR3 size: 14 residues. Germline CDR1 is LGHDT and CDR2 is YNNKEL (reference sequence).